This T cell receptor beta chain was recorded in a study of persistence of HIV-infected CD4 T cells. The immunoSEQ assay was version 4, run in survey mode. Only in-frame clones appear in the TCRdb table, and some are missing; sequencing was by immunoSEQ multiplex PCR. The repertoire holds tens of thousands of clones, with about four fifths as singletons. As regards this clone: The antigen is not known.

The CDR3 runs 14 residues. The germline CDR1 and CDR2 sequences are SGHNT and YENEEA. V was pared by 5 bases and J by 8 bases, with 13 bases between. Overall study results and limits: Antigen-responding cells were enriched for degenerate expanded CDR3beta sequences.

Cells were stimulated with overlapping HIV-1 Gag 15-mer peptides. Sorted nonresponding memory CD4+ T cells were CD40L-negative, CD69-negative, CD45RO-high. For at least 4 years, plasma HIV-1 RNA was undetectable (<50 copies/mL). CD4+ T cell counts exceeded 400 cells/uL; CMV serology was positive. Before stimulation, PBMCs underwent CD8+ T cell depletion. The source was CD4+ T cells sorted from PBMCs after roughly 18-hour stimulation, collected from a patient who received antiretroviral therapy. This rearrangement joins TRBV11-3 to TRBJ1-6; D is unclear. The TCR sequence derives from an adult man with HIV who was CMV-seropositive. DNA for the CDR3: TGTGCCAGCAGCCGAAACTCAGCGGATTCACCCCTCCACTTT. Protein sequence: CASSRNSADSPLHF. The full variable domain, with the rest looked up from reference TRBV11-3 and TRBJ1-6, is EAGVVQSPRYKIIEKKQPVAFWCNPISGHNTLYWYLQNLGQGPELLIRYENEEAVDDSQLPKDRFSAERLKGVDSTLKIQPAELGDSAVYLCASSRNSADSPLHFGNGTRLTVT.